This TCR beta chain was recorded in a study of CD8+ T cells in alopecia areata. As for treatment: oral pan-JAK inhibitor, 5-10 mg twice daily. In each case, RNA was isolated and then reverse transcribed into cDNA as the sequencing template. Some clones are missing from TCRdb's copy, which holds only in-frame ones; the method was immunoSEQ multiplex PCR. The sample has around 270,000 clones, 58% seen once. Germline V gene sequence: CDR1 MGHRA, CDR2 YSYEKL. CDR3 length equals 13 residues. J was trimmed by 6 bases and V by 4 bases; bases with no gene match: 5. As to this clone: Its target is not known.

Study results and caveats: Tofacitinib delivered significant drops in scalp clonality and in expanded CD8+ clones among the top 100. Mice showed clearer TCR sharing than patients did, a gap that was possibly HLA-related.

The specimen comprised CD4+ T cells sorted from blood, sampled at week 24, from a patient treated with tofacitinib. The rearrangement joins TRBV4-1 to TRBJ2-7, with TRBD2 matching over 8 bases. The clonotype comes from a human donor with alopecia areata. The CDR3 spells CASSLLGGGEQYF. The CDR3 region has the DNA TGCGCCAGCAGCCTCCTCGGGGGGGGCGAGCAGTACTTC.